The TCR beta chain under discussion was sequenced for a study of T cells in Graves' hyperthyroidism and ophthalmopathy. Authors of the study amplified TCR beta CDR3 regions from RNA transcripts. The TCR CDR3 was amplified in a first-round RT-PCR using the HTBI primer set. TCRdb used MiXCR to reprocess the multiplex PCR reads, holding one entry per CDR3 protein. This table holds some 570,000 distinct CDR3 sequences, approximately 17% found once. Diagnoses rested on clinical symptoms, serum thyroxine and TRAb, thyroid ultrasound and orbital computed tomography. Source material for PBMCs was more than 7.5 ml fresh peripheral blood. General observations from the study: Before onset, ophthalmopathy was predicted by the model a median around 6 months earlier. Most thyroid-expanded clonotypes above 0.001 were also found in blood.

This clonotype was picked up many times. Its antigen is still unknown. The sequencing input was blood. This sequence originates from a woman aged 18-29 years with Graves' ophthalmopathy.

CDR3 sequence: CASSYSGTGGYEQYF. The CDR3 DNA reads as TGTGCCAGCAGTTACTCCGGGACAGGGGGGTACGAGCAGTACTTC. The chain joins TRBV6-5 to TRBJ2-7, with 11 positions matching TRBD1. The V and J ends lost 0 bases and 4 bases, in that order; junction bases with no gene match: 2. This CDR3 contains 15 residues. Germline V gene lookup returns CDR1 MNHEY and CDR2 SVGAGI.